The 27 T cell receptor beta chains below were found in one sample sequenced in a study of shared clonotypes between healthy human individuals. Assay used: immunoSEQ multiplex PCR; TCRdb lists only in-frame clones, some missing. The top ten hold 34% of the sample, which has approximately 640,000 clones, about 90% seen once. The sample taken for sequencing was memory CD8+ T cells from PBMCs. Documented subset: CD45RO+ cells pooled with CCR7-negative TemRA cells. Every receptor here comes from a man between 18 and 35 years old in good health. Some clones in this sample may be carry-over from other donors' samples.

Of note for this clone: A much larger clone lies a single base off, so this may be a read error. Other nucleotide sequences from this sample produce the same CDR3. The DNA of the CDR3 is TGTGCCAGCAGCTTAGCAACCTACGAGCAGTACTTC. As protein: CASSLATYEQYF. The V gene is TRBV7-9, the J gene TRBJ2-7; D remains ambiguous. V lost 0 bases to trimming and J lost 2 bases, with 2 bases between them. Per the germline V gene, CDR1 is SEHNR and CDR2 is FQNEAQ (reference sequence). The CDR3 totals 12 residues.

The CDR3 protein is CASSERDAYEQYF. The CDR3 nucleotides read TGTGCCAGCAGCGAGCGGGATGCCTACGAGCAGTACTTC. The gene calls are TRBV9 and TRBJ2-7; the match to TRBD2 covers 7 bases. The CDR3 covers 13 residues. Germline CDR1 reads SGDLS; CDR2 reads YYNGEE. Germline trimming cut 3 bases from V and 2 bases from J; bases unmatched to any gene: 2.

To note about this clone: A read error is possible here, since a much larger clone lies one base away. Other DNA sequences in the same sample also yield this CDR3. This chain joins TRBV19 and TRBJ1-1; tentatively, D is TRBD1 (5 bases). Germline V gives CDR1 LNHDA, CDR2 SQIVND (reference sequence). There are 14 residues in the CDR3. V lost 3 bases, J lost 0 bases, and 8 bases lay in between. The CDR3 nucleotides read TGTGCCAGTAGTATCGGGGGAGTGAACACTGAAGCTTTCTTT. Protein sequence: CASSIGGVNTEAFF.

V gene TRBV7-9 combines with J gene TRBJ1-5; D gene ambiguous. Germline CDR1 SEHNR, CDR2 FQNEAQ (reference sequence). This CDR3 has 16 residues. V lost 1 base to trimming and J lost 5 bases, with 15 bases between them. CDR3 in DNA: TGTGCCAGCAGCTTAGGGGGTGGGAGAGTCGATCAGCCCCAGCATTTT. Its protein product is CASSLGGGRVDQPQHF.

The chain uses TRBV9 and TRBJ1-1, with D maybe TRBD1 (5 bases). The CDR3 extends over 15 amino acids. The ends were cut back, 3 bases at V and 2 bases at J, with 14 bases in the middle. Per germline, CDR1 SGDLS and CDR2 YYNGEE. CDR3 sequence (DNA): TGTGCCAGCAGCGGCCTCCGGGACGGAAACACTGAAGCTTTCTTT. Amino acids: CASSGLRDGNTEAFF.

A single count supports this clone. The chain has TRBV7-9 and TRBJ2-2, with no clear D. Germline V gene lookup returns CDR1 SEHNR and CDR2 FQNEAQ (reference sequence). The CDR3 is 16 residues long. V lost 8 bases to trimming and J lost 3 bases, with 19 bases between them. The CDR3 region has the DNA TGTGCCAGCCCCACTTCCGCCCCTCCCTACACCGGGGAGCTGTTTTTT. It translates to CASPTSAPPYTGELFF.

This sequence joins TRBV7-9 and TRBJ2-7; 10 bases are a match to TRBD1. Trimming at V came to 5 bases and at J to 1 base, leaving 8 bases not matched to a gene. This CDR3 has 16 amino acids. The germline V gene encodes CDR1 SEHNR and CDR2 FQNEAQ (reference sequence). The CDR3 protein is CASSVSRDRGSYEQYF. DNA of the CDR3: TGTGCCAGCAGCGTGAGCCGGGACAGGGGATCCTACGAGCAGTACTTC. Together with reference TRBV7-9 and TRBJ2-7, the CDR3 gives the full variable domain: DTGVSQNPRHKITKRGQNVTFRCDPISEHNRLYWYRQTLGQGPEFLTYFQNEAQLEKSRLLSDRFSAERPKGSFSTLEIQRTEQGDSAMYLCASSVSRDRGSYEQYFGPGTRLTVT.

A single count supports this clone. The V call is TRBV6-1, the J call TRBJ2-2; D might be TRBD1 (6 bases). The CDR3 totals 16 residues. With 4 bases removed from V and 5 bases from J, the gap between germline ends came to 17 bases. CDR1 is MNHNS, CDR2 SASEGT, per germline. The CDR3 DNA follows: TGTGCCAGCAGTGCGGGTGGACAGCGAACAACCGGGGAGCTGTTTTTT. Amino acid sequence: CASSAGGQRTTGELFF.

The J gene is TRBJ2-2, the V gene TRBV25-1, with 12 bases fitting TRBD2. Germline CDR1 reads MGHDK; CDR2 reads SYGVNS. This CDR3 is built from 17 residues. Trimming at V came to 2 bases and at J to 4 bases, leaving 5 bases not matched to a gene. The CDR3 coding sequence is TGTGCCAGCAGTGAACAGGGACTAGCGGGTGGCACCGGGGAGCTGTTTTTT. Its protein product is CASSEQGLAGGTGELFF.

This chain uses TRBV15 with TRBJ1-2, with D perhaps TRBD1 (6 bases). Germline V gene sequence: CDR1 LNHNV, CDR2 YYDKDF (reference sequence). The CDR3 sequence is 14 residues long. V lost 9 bases, J lost 1 base, and 15 bases lay in between. This chain's CDR3 is CATKGTSLNYGYTF. CDR3 coding DNA: TGTGCCACAAAAGGGACATCCCTTAACTATGGCTACACCTTC. Complete variable domain (other parts from reference TRBV15 and TRBJ1-2): DAMVIQNPRYQVTQFGKPVTLSCSQTLNHNVMYWYQQKSSQAPKLLFHYYDKDFNNEADTPDNFQSRRPNTSFCFLDIRSPGLGDTAMYLCATKGTSLNYGYTFGSGTRLTVV.

The chain is built from TRBV6-4 and TRBJ2-3; 10 bases are a match to TRBD2. After removal of 4 bases from V and 6 bases from J, the junction contained 7 bases not matched to a gene. From germline, CDR1 is MRHNA and CDR2 SNTAGT. The CDR3 runs 15 residues. In DNA form, the CDR3 reads TGTGCCAGCAGTGTAGGGCCTAGCGGGAGTGATACGCAGTATTTT. Protein: CASSVGPSGSDTQYF.

CDR3 protein: CASSLMWGAGANVLTF. The CDR3 DNA reads as TGCGCCAGCAGCCTAATGTGGGGGGCTGGGGCCAACGTCCTGACTTTC. The chain combines TRBV4-3 with TRBJ2-6, with D possibly TRBD2 on 6 matching bases. CDR1 is LGHNA and CDR2 is YSLEER in the germline V gene. CDR3 length equals 16 residues. Trimming removed 4 bases from V and 2 bases from J, with 12 bases in between.

With regard to this clone: The sample contains more than one DNA sequence encoding this CDR3. V gene TRBV27 combines with J gene TRBJ2-3; D unclear. V lost 2 bases and J 3 bases, leaving 3 bases between the germline ends. The germline V gene encodes CDR1 MNHEY and CDR2 SMNVEV (reference sequence). The length of the CDR3 is 12 residues. The CDR3 sequence is CASSLGTDTQYF. DNA for the CDR3: TGTGCCAGCAGTTTAGGGACAGATACGCAGTATTTT.

This sequence joins TRBV5-6 and TRBJ2-7; 7 positions agree with TRBD2. The CDR3 is 13 residues long. With V trimmed by 3 bases and J by 6 bases, 6 bases remained unmatched. The germline V gene encodes CDR1 SGHDT and CDR2 YYEEEE. CDR3 nucleotides: TGTGCCAGCAGCTGGGGGGGACGGTTCGAGCAGTACTTC. Translated: CASSWGGRFEQYF.

The CDR3 protein is CASSSGGPGSNQPQHF. The DNA of the CDR3 is TGTGCCAGCAGCTCCGGAGGGCCAGGCAGCAATCAGCCCCAGCATTTT. The rearrangement uses TRBV7-9 and TRBJ1-5; D is unresolved. Germline V lookup: CDR1 SEHNR, CDR2 FQNEAQ (reference sequence). The CDR3 contains 16 residues. Trimming pared 4 bases from V and 1 base from J, leaving 14 bases between.

Here the CDR3 reads CATTHQSGRTKGTSYEQYF. CDR3 DNA: TGTGCCACCACCCACCAGAGTGGGAGGACGAAGGGTACCTCCTACGAGCAGTACTTC. J is TRBJ2-7 and V is TRBV7-9; possible D gene TRBD2, 6 bases. V was cut by 10 bases and J by 0 bases, with 31 bases left in between. CDR1 and CDR2 (germline): SEHNR, FQNEAQ (reference sequence). The CDR3 length is 19 residues.

The chain combines TRBV10-3 with TRBJ2-3, with D perhaps matching TRBD2 (5 bases). CDR3 size: 15 residues. V shed 2 bases and J shed 3 bases, with 12 bases lying between them. Germline CDR1 reads ENHRY; CDR2 reads SYGVKD. CDR3: CAISEGEMVTDTQYF. The CDR3 region has the DNA TGTGCCATCAGTGAGGGGGAGATGGTAACAGATACGCAGTATTTT.

The chain combines TRBV29-1 with TRBJ2-7; 7 nucleotides align to TRBD1. CDR1 and CDR2 (germline): SQVTM, ANQGSEA. J lost 2 bases, V lost 7 bases, and 5 bases had no gene match. CDR3 length equals 12 residues. CDR3 sequence: CSARDSAYEQYF. The CDR3 nucleotides are TGCAGCGCCCGGGACAGCGCCTACGAGCAGTACTTC.

The gene calls are TRBV9 and TRBJ1-3, with D hard to call. Trimming removed 3 bases at V and 0 bases at J, with 10 bases between. CDR3 length: 15 amino acids. Per germline, CDR1 SGDLS and CDR2 YYNGEE. The CDR3 loop reads CASSGSASSGNTIYF. The CDR3 DNA reads as TGTGCCAGCAGCGGATCCGCGAGCTCTGGAAACACCATATATTTT.

The sample holds one count of this clone. The chain is built from TRBV4-3 and TRBJ2-2; D unresolved. There are 14 residues in the CDR3. Trimming took off 0 bases at V and 1 base at J, with 3 bases between the two ends. The germline gives CDR1 LGHNA, CDR2 YSLEER. Here the CDR3 reads CASSQEWNTGELFF. The CDR3, as DNA: TGCGCCAGCAGCCAAGAGTGGAACACCGGGGAGCTGTTTTTT.

The chain couples TRBV5-4 to TRBJ2-3, with unresolved D. Germline V gene lookup returns CDR1 SGHNT and CDR2 YYREEE (reference sequence). The CDR3 has 16 residues. V was cut by 5 bases and J by 1 base, with 17 bases left in between. The CDR3 sequence is CASRRGRKIRTDTQYF. DNA of the CDR3: TGTGCCAGCAGGCGTGGACGTAAAATTCGCACAGATACGCAGTATTTT.

The chain is built from TRBV7-8 and TRBJ1-5; 7 bases align to TRBD1. Germline CDR1 and CDR2: SGHVS and FQNEAQ. Trimming at V came to 5 bases and at J to 7 bases, leaving 8 bases not matched to a gene. The CDR3 runs to 14 residues. The CDR3 here is CASSNGAGGQPQHF. CDR3 in DNA: TGTGCCAGCAGCAATGGGGCAGGGGGACAGCCCCAGCATTTT.

The gene calls are TRBV29-1 and TRBJ1-2; unclear D gene. Germline V lookup: CDR1 SQVTM, CDR2 ANQGSEA. The CDR3 spans 13 residues. Trimming took 3 bases from V and 8 from J, leaving 16 bases between them. The CDR3 DNA sequence: TGCAGCGTTGACGGACCCTTAGAAGGCGGCTACACCTTC. Protein: CSVDGPLEGGYTF.

On this clone itself: Other DNA sequences in the sample encode the same CDR3. The CDR3 DNA sequence: TGTGCCAGCAGTTTATTGAGGACTAGCGGGAGTGTGGGCGGGGAGCTGTTTTTT. Translating gives CASSLLRTSGSVGGELFF. J is TRBJ2-2 and V is TRBV27; TRBD2 matches 13 bases. Looked up from germline, CDR1 is MNHEY and CDR2 is SMNVEV (reference sequence). The ends lost 1 base at V and 7 bases at J; junction bases unmatched: 9. The CDR3 totals 18 residues.

The J gene is TRBJ1-1, the V gene TRBV7-9, with unresolved D. Trimming took off 5 bases at V and 1 base at J, with 14 bases between the two ends. Germline V CDR1 and CDR2: SEHNR, FQNEAQ (reference sequence). This CDR3 spans 15 amino acids. In nucleotides, the CDR3 is TGTGCCAGCAGCCAACTTCCTACAGCGAACACTGAAGCTTTCTTT. Its translation is CASSQLPTANTEAFF.

The chain carries TRBV28 and TRBJ1-4; TRBD1 agrees at 9 bases. Germline V gene lookup returns CDR1 MDHEN and CDR2 SYDVKM. V shed 1 base and J 4 bases; nucleotides not matched to a gene: 4. The CDR3 has 16 amino acids. Written as DNA, the CDR3 is TGTGCCAGCAGTTTATATGGGACAGGGCTTAATGAAAAACTGTTTTTT. Translated, it gives CASSLYGTGLNEKLFF. Complete variable domain (other parts from reference TRBV28 and TRBJ1-4): DVKVTQSSRYLVKRTGEKVFLECVQDMDHENMFWYRQDPGLGLRLIYFSYDVKMKEKGDIPEGYSVSREKKERFSLILESASTNQTSMYLCASSLYGTGLNEKLFFGSGTQLSVL.

This clone was observed once. This chain connects TRBV9 to TRBJ2-7, with D unresolved. The CDR3 is made up of 14 amino acids. V was trimmed by 0 bases and J by 5 bases, leaving 12 bases between them. Germline values: CDR1 SGDLS, CDR2 YYNGEE. CDR3 bases: TGTGCCAGCAGCGTAGCTGCGACTTCCGACGAGCAGTACTTC. This encodes CASSVAATSDEQYF.